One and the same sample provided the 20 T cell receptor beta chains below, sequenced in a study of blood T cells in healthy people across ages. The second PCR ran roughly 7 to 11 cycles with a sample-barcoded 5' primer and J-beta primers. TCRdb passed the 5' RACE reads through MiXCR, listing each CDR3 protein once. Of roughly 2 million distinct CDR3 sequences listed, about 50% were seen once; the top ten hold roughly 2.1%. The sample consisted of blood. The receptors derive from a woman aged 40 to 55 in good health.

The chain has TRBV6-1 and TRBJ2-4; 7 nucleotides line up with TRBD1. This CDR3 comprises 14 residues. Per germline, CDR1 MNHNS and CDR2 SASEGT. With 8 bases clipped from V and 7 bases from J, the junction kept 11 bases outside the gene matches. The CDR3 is CASGGDRDWNIQYF. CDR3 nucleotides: TGTGCCAGCGGGGGTGACAGGGATTGGAACATTCAGTACTTC.

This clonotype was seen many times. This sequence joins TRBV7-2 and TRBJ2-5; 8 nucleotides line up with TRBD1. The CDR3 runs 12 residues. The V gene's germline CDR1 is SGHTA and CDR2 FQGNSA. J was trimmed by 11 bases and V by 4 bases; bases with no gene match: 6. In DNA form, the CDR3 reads TGTGCCAGCAGCTCGGACAGGGCCCAGCAGTACTTC. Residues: CASSSDRAQQYF.

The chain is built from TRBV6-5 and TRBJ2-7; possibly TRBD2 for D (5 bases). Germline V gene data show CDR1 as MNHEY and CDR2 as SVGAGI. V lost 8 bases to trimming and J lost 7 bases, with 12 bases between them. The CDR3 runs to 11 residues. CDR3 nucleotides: TGTGCCAGCGGCTTCCGAGGGGAGCAGTACTTC. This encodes CASGFRGEQYF.

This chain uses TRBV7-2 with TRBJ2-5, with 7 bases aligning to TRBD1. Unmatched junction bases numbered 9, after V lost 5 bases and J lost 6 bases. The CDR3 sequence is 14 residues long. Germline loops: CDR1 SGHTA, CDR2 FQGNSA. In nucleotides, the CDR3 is TGTGCCAGCAGCCCGGAACAGGGGTGGAAGACCCAGTACTTC. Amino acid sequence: CASSPEQGWKTQYF.

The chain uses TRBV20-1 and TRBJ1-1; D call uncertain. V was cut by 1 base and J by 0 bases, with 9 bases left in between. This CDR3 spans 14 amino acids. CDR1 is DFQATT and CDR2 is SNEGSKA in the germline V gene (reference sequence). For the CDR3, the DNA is TGCAGTGCTAGAGGTCCGTTACTGAACACTGAAGCTTTCTTT. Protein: CSARGPLLNTEAFF.

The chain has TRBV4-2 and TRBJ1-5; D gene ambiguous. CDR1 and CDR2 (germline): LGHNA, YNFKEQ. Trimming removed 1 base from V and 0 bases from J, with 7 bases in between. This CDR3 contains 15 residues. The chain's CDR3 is CASSQGVHSNQPQHF. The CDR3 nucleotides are TGTGCCAGCAGCCAAGGGGTTCATAGCAATCAGCCCCAGCATTTT.

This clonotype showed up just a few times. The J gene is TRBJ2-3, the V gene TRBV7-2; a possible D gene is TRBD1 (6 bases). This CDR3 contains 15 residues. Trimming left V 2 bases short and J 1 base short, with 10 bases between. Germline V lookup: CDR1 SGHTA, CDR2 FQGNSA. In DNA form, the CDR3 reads TGTGCCAGCAGCTTATCCGACAGGCGCACAGATACGCAGTATTTT. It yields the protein CASSLSDRRTDTQYF.

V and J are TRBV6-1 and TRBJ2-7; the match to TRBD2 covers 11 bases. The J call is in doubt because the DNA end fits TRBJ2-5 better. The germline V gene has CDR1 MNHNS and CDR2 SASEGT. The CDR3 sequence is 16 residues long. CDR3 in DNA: TGTGCCAGCAGTCATAAGACTAGCGGGGACCTGAGGACCCAGTACTTC. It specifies CASSHKTSGDLRTQYF.

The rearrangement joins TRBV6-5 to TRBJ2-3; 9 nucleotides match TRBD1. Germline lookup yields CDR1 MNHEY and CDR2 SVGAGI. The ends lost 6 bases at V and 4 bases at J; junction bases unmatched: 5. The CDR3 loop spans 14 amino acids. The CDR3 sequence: CASRRDRVPDTQYF. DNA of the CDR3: TGTGCCAGCAGGAGGGACAGGGTCCCAGATACGCAGTATTTT.

The CDR3 DNA reads as TGTGCCAGCAGCCAAAAGCTCCTAGGTCCCGAGCAGTACTTC. This translates into CASSQKLLGPEQYF. V is TRBV3-1 and J is TRBJ2-7, with D hard to call. The germline V and J ends were trimmed by 2 bases and 6 bases, with 14 bases remaining between them. This CDR3 region has 14 residues. Germline CDR1 reads LGHDT; CDR2 reads YNNKEL (reference sequence).

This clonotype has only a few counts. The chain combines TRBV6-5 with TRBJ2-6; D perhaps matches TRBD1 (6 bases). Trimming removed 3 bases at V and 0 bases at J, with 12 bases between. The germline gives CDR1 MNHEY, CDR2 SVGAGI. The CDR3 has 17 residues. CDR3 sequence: CASSYSTGISGANVLTF. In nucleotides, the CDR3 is TGTGCCAGCAGTTATAGCACAGGGATCTCTGGGGCCAACGTCCTGACTTTC.

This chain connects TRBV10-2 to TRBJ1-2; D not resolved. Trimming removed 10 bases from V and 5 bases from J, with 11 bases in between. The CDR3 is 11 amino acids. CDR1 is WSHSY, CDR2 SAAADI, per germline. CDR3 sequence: CATGEVYGYTF. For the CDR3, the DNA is TGCGCCACGGGAGAGGTATATGGCTACACCTTC.

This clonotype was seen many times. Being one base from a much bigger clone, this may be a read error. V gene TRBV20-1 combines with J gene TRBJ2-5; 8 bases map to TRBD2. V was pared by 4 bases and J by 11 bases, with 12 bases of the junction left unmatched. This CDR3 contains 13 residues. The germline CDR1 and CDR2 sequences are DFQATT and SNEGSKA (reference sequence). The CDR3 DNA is TGCAGTGCTACTGCGGGGGGTTTTTTTGAGCAGTACTTC. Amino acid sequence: CSATAGGFFEQYF.

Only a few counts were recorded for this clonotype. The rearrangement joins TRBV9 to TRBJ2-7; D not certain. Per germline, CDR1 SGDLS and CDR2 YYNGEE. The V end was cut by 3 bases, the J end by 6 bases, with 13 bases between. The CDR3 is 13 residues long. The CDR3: CASSGPFDTEQYF. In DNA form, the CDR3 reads TGTGCCAGCAGCGGACCTTTTGATACCGAGCAGTACTTC.

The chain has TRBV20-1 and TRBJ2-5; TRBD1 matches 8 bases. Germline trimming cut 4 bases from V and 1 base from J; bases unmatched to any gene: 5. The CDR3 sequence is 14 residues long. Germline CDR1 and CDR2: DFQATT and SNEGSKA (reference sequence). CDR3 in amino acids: CSATGGRSQETQYF. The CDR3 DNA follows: TGCAGTGCTACAGGGGGCCGGTCCCAAGAGACCCAGTACTTC.

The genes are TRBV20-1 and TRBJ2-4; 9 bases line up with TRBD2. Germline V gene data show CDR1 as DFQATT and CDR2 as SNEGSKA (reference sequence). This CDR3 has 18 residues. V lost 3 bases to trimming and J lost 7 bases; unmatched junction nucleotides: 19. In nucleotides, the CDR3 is TGCAGTGCTAGGAAATCGGTGGGATTAGCGGGGGATCGGAACATTCAGTACTTC. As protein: CSARKSVGLAGDRNIQYF.

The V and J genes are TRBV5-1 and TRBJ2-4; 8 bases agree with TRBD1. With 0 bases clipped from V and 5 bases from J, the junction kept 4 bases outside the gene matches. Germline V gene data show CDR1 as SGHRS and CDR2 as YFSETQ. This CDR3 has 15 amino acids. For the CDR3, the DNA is TGCGCCAGCAGCTTGGGGGGACAGGACCAAAACATTCAGTACTTC. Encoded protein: CASSLGGQDQNIQYF.

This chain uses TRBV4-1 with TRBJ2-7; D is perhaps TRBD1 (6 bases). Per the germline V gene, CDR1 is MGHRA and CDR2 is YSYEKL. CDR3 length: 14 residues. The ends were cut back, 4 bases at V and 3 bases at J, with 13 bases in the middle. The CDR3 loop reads CASSPVTGRYEQYF. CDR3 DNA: TGCGCCAGCAGCCCGGTAACAGGGCGCTACGAGCAGTACTTC.

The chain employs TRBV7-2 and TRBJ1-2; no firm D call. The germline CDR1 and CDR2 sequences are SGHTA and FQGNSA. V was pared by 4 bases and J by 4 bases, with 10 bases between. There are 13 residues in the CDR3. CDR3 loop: CASSSDMLYGYTF. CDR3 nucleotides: TGTGCCAGCAGCTCCGATATGCTCTATGGCTACACCTTC.

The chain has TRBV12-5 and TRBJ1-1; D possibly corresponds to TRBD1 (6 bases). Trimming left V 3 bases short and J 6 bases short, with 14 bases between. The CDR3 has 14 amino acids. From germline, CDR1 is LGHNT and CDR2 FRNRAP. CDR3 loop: CASGFSGRGPEAFF. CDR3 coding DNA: TGTGCTAGTGGTTTTTCGGGCAGGGGCCCTGAAGCTTTCTTT.